Listed below are T cell receptor beta chains from one sample, sequenced in a study of regulatory T cells in long-lasting Graves disease. TCRdb processed the multiplex PCR reads anew with MiXCR; each CDR3 protein has one entry. This sample carries some 470,000 distinct CDR3 sequences, around a fifth of them seen once, and the ten largest clones take about 7%. This specimen was peripheral blood mononuclear cells (PBMCs), taken when the disease was refractory, from a patient treated with antithyroid drugs. These receptors were collected from a female donor with Graves disease. Each CDR3 is given with its conserved first and last residue. D genes are given only for firm matches. Rows give clone size only sometimes, using once, few, many, or a class for an expanded clone.

size,J,V,length,D,CDR3,DNA
few,TRBJ2-5,TRBV28,16,-,CASSPPRAGAQETQYF,TGTGCCAGCAGTCCCCCCAGAGCTGGGGCGCAAGAGACCCAGTACTTC
-,TRBJ2-5,TRBV19,15,-,CASRLGPGNQETQYF,TGTGCCAGTCGCTTGGGGCCAGGGAACCAAGAGACCCAGTACTTC
few,TRBJ1-2,TRBV19,15,-,CASSIALGRAVGYTF,TGTGCCAGTAGTATAGCTTTGGGCAGGGCGGTTGGCTACACCTTC
-,TRBJ1-3,TRBV12-3/TRBV12-4,13,-,CAIQEEYGNTIYF,TGTGCCATACAGGAGGAGTACGGAAACACCATATATTTT
-,TRBJ1-4,TRBV6-5,16,-,CASSYSQAGLGEKLFF,TGTGCCAGCAGTTACTCCCAGGCGGGCCTTGGTGAAAAACTGTTTTTT
many,TRBJ2-7,TRBV20-1,13,TRBD2,CSALRGGVYEQYF,TGCAGTGCATTACGGGGAGGGGTATACGAGCAGTACTTC
many,TRBJ2-7,TRBV24-1,12,-,CATIETSYEQYF,TGTGCCACCATCGAGACCTCCTACGAGCAGTACTTC
few,TRBJ2-5,TRBV7-2,14,TRBD2,CASSSGIYQETQYF,TGTGCCAGCAGTAGCGGGATCTACCAAGAGACCCAGTACTTC
-,TRBJ2-1,TRBV3-1,13,TRBD1,CASSQVQGNEQFF,TGTGCCAGCAGCCAAGTACAGGGGAATGAGCAGTTCTTC
-,TRBJ2-1,TRBV24-1,16,-,CATSDLGGSSYNEQFF,TGTGCCACCAGTGATCTGGGTGGGAGCTCCTACAATGAGCAGTTCTTC
few,TRBJ1-2,TRBV20-1,14,-,CSAPSRQAERGYTF,TGCAGTGCTCCTTCCCGCCAGGCCGAGAGGGGCTACACCTTC
-,TRBJ2-5,TRBV7-6,12,-,CASQQAQETQYF,TGTGCCAGCCAACAGGCTCAAGAGACCCAGTACTTC
-,TRBJ2-3,TRBV12-5,15,-,CASGLGVAATDTQYF,TGTGCTAGTGGTTTGGGGGTAGCGGCCACAGATACGCAGTATTTT
-,TRBJ2-7,TRBV7-9,15,TRBD2,CAIQLAGVLGNEQYF,TGTGCCATCCAATTGGCGGGGGTCTTAGGAAACGAGCAGTACTTC
many,TRBJ1-4,TRBV28,15,-,CASSPPASGREKLFF,TGTGCCAGCAGTCCCCCCGCGTCGGGGCGTGAAAAACTGTTTTTT
-,TRBJ2-5,TRBV28,11,TRBD2,CASSLRETQCF,TGTGCCAGCAGTTTGCGGGAGACCCAGTGCTTC
-,TRBJ2-7,TRBV27,16,TRBD1,CASSSRTGGPPYEQYF,TGTGCCAGCTCTTCACGGACAGGGGGTCCCCCCTACGAGCAGTACTTC
-,TRBJ2-2,TRBV29-1,15,TRBD2,CSAKGGTRNTGELFF,TGCAGCGCCAAGGGAGGGACGCGGAACACCGGGGAGCTGTTTTTT
many,TRBJ1-1,TRBV27,14,-,CASSPVRRYTEAFF,TGTGCCAGCAGCCCGGTCCGTAGGTACACTGAAGCTTTCTTT
-,TRBJ2-5,TRBV14,14,TRBD2,CASSQSAGVGTQYF,TGTGCCAGCAGCCAATCAGCGGGGGTGGGGACCCAGTACTTC
-,TRBJ1-1,TRBV28,14,TRBD1,CASGSGQGITEAFF,TGTGCCAGCGGTTCAGGACAGGGGATAACTGAAGCTTTCTTT
many,TRBJ1-1,TRBV2,14,-,CASMVQGAYTEAFF,TGTGCCAGCATGGTTCAAGGGGCGTACACTGAAGCTTTCTTT
once,TRBJ2-2,TRBV6-1,14,-,CASRFRQNTGELFF,TGTGCCAGCAGATTCAGGCAGAACACCGGGGAGCTGTTTTTT
-,TRBJ1-2,TRBV5-5,13,-,CASSLLGTTGYTF,TGTGCCAGCAGCTTGCTGGGGACGACTGGCTACACCTTC
-,TRBJ2-4,TRBV27,16,TRBD1,CASSLQGDPAKNIQYF,TGTGCCAGCAGTTTACAGGGGGACCCAGCCAAAAACATTCAGTACTTC
-,TRBJ1-5,TRBV20-1,13,-,CSARDNWDQPQHF,TGCAGTGCTAGAGATAACTGGGATCAGCCCCAGCATTTT
few,TRBJ2-5,TRBV11-3,15,TRBD2,CASSLGAGDDETQYF,TGTGCCAGCAGCTTAGGGGCGGGAGATGACGAGACCCAGTACTTC
few,TRBJ2-5,TRBV6-5,16,TRBD2,CASSFALAGDQETQYF,TGTGCCAGCAGTTTCGCACTAGCGGGAGACCAAGAGACCCAGTACTTC
-,TRBJ1-5,TRBV10-3,14,-,CAIAKDRYNQPQHF,TGTGCCATCGCCAAAGACAGGTACAATCAGCCCCAGCATTTT
-,TRBJ2-1,TRBV24-1,17,-,CATRTGRLAPFKGEQFF,TGTGCCACCAGGACAGGGAGGCTAGCCCCCTTTAAGGGTGAGCAGTTCTTC
-,TRBJ1-4,TRBV5-1,16,TRBD1,CASSSSLTGAREKLFF,TGCGCCAGCAGCTCATCATTGACAGGGGCACGGGAAAAACTGTTTTTT
many,TRBJ2-7,TRBV28,13,-,CASSPPSHYEQYF,TGTGCCAGCAGCCCTCCAAGCCATTACGAGCAGTACTTC
-,TRBJ1-3,TRBV12-3/TRBV12-4,17,TRBD1,CASSPNRGLHSGNTIYF,TGTGCCAGCAGTCCTAACAGGGGGCTTCACTCTGGAAACACCATATATTTT
many,TRBJ1-2,TRBV28,13,-,CASNSRGRGGYTF,TGTGCCAGCAACTCTCGGGGTCGCGGGGGCTACACCTTC
many,TRBJ2-5,TRBV7-9,13,-,CASSPGHTGTQYF,TGTGCCAGCAGCCCGGGACACACTGGGACCCAGTACTTC